A single count supports the clone carrying this T cell receptor (beta chain). These data belong to a study of blood T cell repertoires in COVID-19. Background on the study: COVID-19 samples from acute and convalescent phases originated in the United States, Italy and Spain. In each case, the material was cDNA or gDNA derived from T cells, B-cell-depleted T cells, or PBMCs.

In the authors' workflow: Amplification of reference gene primers provided the estimated nucleated cell counts. Generated by immunoSEQ multiplex PCR, the TCRdb table keeps only in-frame clones and is missing some. The V and J calls and clone size were taken over from that table, and D and trimming were inferred from the DNA. The sample lists 80,000 to 100,000 clones; 65% to 90% were seen once. The ends lost 3 bases at V and 7 bases at J; junction bases unmatched: 4. This CDR3 has 14 residues. Germline CDR1 and CDR2: LGHNA and YSLEER. V and J are TRBV4-3 and TRBJ1-2; 11 bases map to TRBD1. This receptor was taken from a man between 65 and 85 years old with active or convalescent COVID-19. Sequencing was performed on peripheral blood. CDR3 in amino acids: CASSHPDRGLGYTF. CDR3 DNA sequence: TGCGCCAGCAGCCACCCGGACAGGGGGCTTGGCTACACCTTC.